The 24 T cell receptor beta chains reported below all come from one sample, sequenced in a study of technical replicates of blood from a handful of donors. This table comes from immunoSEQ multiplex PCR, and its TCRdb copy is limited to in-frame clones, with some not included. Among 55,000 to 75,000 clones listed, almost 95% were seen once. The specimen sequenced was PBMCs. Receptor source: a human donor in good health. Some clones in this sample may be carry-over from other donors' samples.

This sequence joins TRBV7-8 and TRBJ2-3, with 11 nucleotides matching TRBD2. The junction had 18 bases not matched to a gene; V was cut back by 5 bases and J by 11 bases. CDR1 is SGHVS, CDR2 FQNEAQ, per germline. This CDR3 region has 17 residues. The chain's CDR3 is CASSAPLRLAGRSGQYF. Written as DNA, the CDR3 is TGTGCCAGCAGCGCTCCCCTCCGACTAGCGGGGAGGTCAGGGCAGTATTTT.

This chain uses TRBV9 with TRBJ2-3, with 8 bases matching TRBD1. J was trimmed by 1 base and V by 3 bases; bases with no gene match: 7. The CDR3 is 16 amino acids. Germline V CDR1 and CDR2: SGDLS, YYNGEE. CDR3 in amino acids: CASSAPAGGRTDTQYF. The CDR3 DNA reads TGTGCCAGCAGCGCCCCAGCAGGGGGCCGCACAGATACGCAGTATTTT.

CDR3 sequence (DNA): TGCGCCAGCAGCCCCACCGCGGGAGTACAATACGAGCAGTACTTC. Translating gives CASSPTAGVQYEQYF. The chain uses TRBV4-1 and TRBJ2-7; 7 bases map to TRBD2. The CDR3 totals 15 residues. The V segment lost 4 bases and the J segment 4 bases; nucleotides outside the gene matches: 10. From germline, CDR1 is MGHRA and CDR2 YSYEKL.

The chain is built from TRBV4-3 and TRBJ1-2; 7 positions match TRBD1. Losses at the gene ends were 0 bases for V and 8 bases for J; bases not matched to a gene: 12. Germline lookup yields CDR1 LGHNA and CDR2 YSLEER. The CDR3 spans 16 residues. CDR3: CASSQDLGKQGSGYTF. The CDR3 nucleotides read TGCGCCAGCAGCCAAGATCTAGGTAAACAGGGGAGCGGCTACACCTTC.

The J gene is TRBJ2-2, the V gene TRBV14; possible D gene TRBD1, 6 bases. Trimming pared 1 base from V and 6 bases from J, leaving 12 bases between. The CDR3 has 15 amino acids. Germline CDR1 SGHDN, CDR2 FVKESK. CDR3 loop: CASSQVQGRAGELFF. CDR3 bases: TGTGCCAGCAGCCAAGTACAGGGAAGGGCCGGGGAGCTGTTTTTT.

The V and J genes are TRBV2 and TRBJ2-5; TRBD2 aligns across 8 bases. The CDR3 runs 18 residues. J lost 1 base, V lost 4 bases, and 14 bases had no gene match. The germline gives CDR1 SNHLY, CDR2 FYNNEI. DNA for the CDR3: TGTGCCAGCAGTGGCCTCGGAGTAGCGGGGACCGTCCAAGAGACCCAGTACTTC. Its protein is CASSGLGVAGTVQETQYF.

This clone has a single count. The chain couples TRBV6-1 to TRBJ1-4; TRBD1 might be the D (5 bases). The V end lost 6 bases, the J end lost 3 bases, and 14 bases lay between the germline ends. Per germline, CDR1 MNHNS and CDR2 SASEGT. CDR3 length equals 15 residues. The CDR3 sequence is CASRGAERSNEKLFF. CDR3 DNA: TGTGCCAGCAGAGGGGCAGAACGTTCTAATGAAAAACTGTTTTTT.

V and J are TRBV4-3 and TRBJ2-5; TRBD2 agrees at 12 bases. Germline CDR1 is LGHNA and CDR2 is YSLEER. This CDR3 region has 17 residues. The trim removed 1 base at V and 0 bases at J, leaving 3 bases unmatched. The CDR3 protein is CASSQGTSGKYQETQYF. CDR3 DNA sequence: TGCGCCAGCAGCCAAGGGACTAGCGGGAAGTACCAAGAGACCCAGTACTTC.

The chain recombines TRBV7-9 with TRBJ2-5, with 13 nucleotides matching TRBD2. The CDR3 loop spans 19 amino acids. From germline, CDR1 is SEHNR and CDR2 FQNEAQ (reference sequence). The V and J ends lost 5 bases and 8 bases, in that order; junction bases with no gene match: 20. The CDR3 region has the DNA TGTGCCAGCAGCCGACTTACTAGCGGGGGGGCTAGTTCCCTCGAAACCCAGTACTTC. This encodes CASSRLTSGGASSLETQYF.

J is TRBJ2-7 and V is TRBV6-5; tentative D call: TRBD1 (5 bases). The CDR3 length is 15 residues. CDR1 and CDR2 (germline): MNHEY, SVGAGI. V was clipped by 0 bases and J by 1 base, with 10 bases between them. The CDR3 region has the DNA TGTGCCAGCAGTTACTCGTATCAGGGTTCCTACGAGCAGTACTTC. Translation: CASSYSYQGSYEQYF.

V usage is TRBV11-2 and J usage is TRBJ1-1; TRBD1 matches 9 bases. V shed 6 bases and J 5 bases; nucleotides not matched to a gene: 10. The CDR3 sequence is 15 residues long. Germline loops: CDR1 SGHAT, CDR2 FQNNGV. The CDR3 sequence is CASRTYRGPGTEAFF. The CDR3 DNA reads TGTGCCAGCAGAACGTACAGGGGGCCCGGAACTGAAGCTTTCTTT.

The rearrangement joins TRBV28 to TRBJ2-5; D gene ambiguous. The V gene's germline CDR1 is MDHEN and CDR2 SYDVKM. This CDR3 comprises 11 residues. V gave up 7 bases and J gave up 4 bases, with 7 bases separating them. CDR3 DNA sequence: TGTGCCAGCACCGCGAGAGAGACCCAGTACTTC. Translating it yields CASTARETQYF.

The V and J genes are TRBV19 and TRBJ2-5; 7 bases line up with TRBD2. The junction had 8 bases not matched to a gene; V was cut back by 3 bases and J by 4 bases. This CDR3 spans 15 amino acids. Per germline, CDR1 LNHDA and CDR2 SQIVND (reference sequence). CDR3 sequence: CASSMGAGEGETQYF. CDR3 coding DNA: TGTGCCAGTAGTATGGGTGCGGGAGAGGGAGAGACCCAGTACTTC.

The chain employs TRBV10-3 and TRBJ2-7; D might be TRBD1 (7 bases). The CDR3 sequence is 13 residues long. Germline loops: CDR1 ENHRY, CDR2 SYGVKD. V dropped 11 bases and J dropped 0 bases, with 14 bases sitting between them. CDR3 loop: CAAQGGPSYEQYF. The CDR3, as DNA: TGTGCCGCCCAGGGGGGCCCCTCCTACGAGCAGTACTTC.

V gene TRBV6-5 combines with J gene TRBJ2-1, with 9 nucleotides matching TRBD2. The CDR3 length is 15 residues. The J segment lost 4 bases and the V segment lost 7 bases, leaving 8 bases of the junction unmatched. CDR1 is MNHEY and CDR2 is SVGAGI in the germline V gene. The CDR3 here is CASKLGTSQYNEQFF. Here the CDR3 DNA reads TGTGCCAGCAAACTCGGGACTAGCCAGTACAATGAGCAGTTCTTC.

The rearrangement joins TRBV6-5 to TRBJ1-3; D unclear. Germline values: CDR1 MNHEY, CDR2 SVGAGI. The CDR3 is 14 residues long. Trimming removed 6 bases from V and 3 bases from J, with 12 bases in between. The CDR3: CASSSGLFGNTIYF. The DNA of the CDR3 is TGTGCCAGCAGCTCCGGACTTTTTGGAAACACCATATATTTT.

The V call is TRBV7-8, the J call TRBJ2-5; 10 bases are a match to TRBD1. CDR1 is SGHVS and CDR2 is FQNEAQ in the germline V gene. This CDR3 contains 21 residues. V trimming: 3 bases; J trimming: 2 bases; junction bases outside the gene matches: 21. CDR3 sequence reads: CASSFSLRWGTGVQVQETQYF. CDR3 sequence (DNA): TGTGCCAGCAGCTTTAGTTTAAGGTGGGGGACAGGGGTACAAGTGCAAGAGACCCAGTACTTC.

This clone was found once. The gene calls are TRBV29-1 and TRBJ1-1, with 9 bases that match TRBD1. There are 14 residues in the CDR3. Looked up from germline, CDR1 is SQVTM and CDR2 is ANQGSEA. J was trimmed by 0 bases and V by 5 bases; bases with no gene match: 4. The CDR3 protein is CSVSGQGLNTEAFF. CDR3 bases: TGCAGCGTTTCGGGACAGGGACTGAACACTGAAGCTTTCTTT.

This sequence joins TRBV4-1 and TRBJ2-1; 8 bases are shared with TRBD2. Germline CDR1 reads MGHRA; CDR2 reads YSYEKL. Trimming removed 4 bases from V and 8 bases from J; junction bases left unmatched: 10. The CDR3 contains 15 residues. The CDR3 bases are TGCGCCAGCAGCCCAGCCCTAGCGGGTCGGGATGAGCAGTTCTTC. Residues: CASSPALAGRDEQFF.

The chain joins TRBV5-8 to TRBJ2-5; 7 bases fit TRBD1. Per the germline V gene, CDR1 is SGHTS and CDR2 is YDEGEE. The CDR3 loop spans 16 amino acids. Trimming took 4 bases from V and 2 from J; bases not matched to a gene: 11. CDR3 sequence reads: CASSPAGTAVQETQYF. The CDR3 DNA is TGTGCCAGCAGCCCGGCCGGGACAGCTGTTCAAGAGACCCAGTACTTC. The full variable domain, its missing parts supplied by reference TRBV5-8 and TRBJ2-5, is EAGVTQSPTHLIKTRGQQATLRCSPISGHTSVYWYQQALGLGLQFLLWYDEGEERNRGNFPPRFSGRQFPNYSSELNVNALELEDSALYLCASSPAGTAVQETQYFGPGTRLLVL.

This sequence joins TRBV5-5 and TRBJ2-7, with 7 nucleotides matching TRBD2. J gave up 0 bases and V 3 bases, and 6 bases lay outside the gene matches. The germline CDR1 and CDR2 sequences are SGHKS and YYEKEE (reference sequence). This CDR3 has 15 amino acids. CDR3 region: CASSSLGGNSYEQYF. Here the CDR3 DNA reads TGTGCCAGCAGCTCGTTGGGGGGGAACTCCTACGAGCAGTACTTC. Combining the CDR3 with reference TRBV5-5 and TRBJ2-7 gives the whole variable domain DAGVTQSPTHLIKTRGQQVTLRCSPISGHKSVSWYQQVLGQGPQFIFQYYEKEERGRGNFPDRFSARQFPNYSSELNVNALLLGDSALYLCASSSLGGNSYEQYFGPGTRLTVT.

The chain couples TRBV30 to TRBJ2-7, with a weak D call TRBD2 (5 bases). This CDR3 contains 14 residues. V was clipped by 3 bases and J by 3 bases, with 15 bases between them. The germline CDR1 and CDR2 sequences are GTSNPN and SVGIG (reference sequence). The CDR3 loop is CAWRRGAGGYEQYF. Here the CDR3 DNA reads TGTGCCTGGAGACGGGGAGCAGGCGGCTACGAGCAGTACTTC.

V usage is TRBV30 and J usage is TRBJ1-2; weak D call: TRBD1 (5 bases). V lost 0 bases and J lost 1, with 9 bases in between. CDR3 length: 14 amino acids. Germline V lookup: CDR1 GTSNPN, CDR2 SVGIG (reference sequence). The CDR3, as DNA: TGTGCCTGGAGTGTCAACAGGCTTAACTATGGCTACACCTTC. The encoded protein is CAWSVNRLNYGYTF.

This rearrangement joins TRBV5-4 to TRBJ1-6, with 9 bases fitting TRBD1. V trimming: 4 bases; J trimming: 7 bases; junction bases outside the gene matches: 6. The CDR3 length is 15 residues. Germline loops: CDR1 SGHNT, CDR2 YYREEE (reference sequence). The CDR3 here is CASSKDGQGNSPLHF. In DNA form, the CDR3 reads TGTGCCAGCAGCAAAGATGGACAGGGGAATTCACCCCTCCACTTT.